Detailed here is one T cell receptor (beta chain). Original processing methods: Using reference gene primer amplification, nucleated cell counts were estimated. Some clones are missing from TCRdb's copy, which holds only in-frame ones; the method was immunoSEQ multiplex PCR. V and J calls and clone size are those listed in that table; D and trimming were worked out from the DNA. The sample lists 350,000 to 450,000 clones; about 88% were seen once. V lost 4 bases and J lost 12; bases outside the gene matches: 9. The CDR3 has 13 amino acids. CDR1 is SGHRS, CDR2 YFSETQ, per germline. The data originate from a study of blood T cell repertoires in COVID-19. Study-level background: PBMCs, B-cell-depleted T cells, or T cells were the source of the cDNA or gDNA that made up the material.

Sequencing input: peripheral blood. The rearrangement links TRBV5-1 to TRBJ1-2; 10 bases are shared with TRBD1. This receptor was identified in a woman between 40 and 55 years old with COVID-19, enrolled during active disease. The CDR3, as DNA: TGCGCCAGCAGCGCCGGGACAGGGGTAGTCAACACCTTC. Amino acid sequence: CASSAGTGVVNTF.